Shown below are 30 T cell receptor beta chains from a single sample sequenced in a study of control samples from healthy donors and cancer patients. Sequencing used immunoSEQ multiplex PCR; TCRdb keeps in-frame clones, though not all of them. The sample holds about 59,000 clones; 80% to 90% are singletons and the top ten take roughly 13%. The sequencing sample was made of PBMCs. The receptors originated from a woman between 55 and 75 years old with lung cancer.

The chain carries TRBV18 and TRBJ2-5; TRBD2 is a possible D gene (5 bases). There are 14 residues in the CDR3. From germline, CDR1 is KGHSH and CDR2 LQKENI. V was shortened by 3 bases and J by 4 bases, with 12 bases between the two germline ends. CDR3 DNA sequence: TGTGCCAGCTCACCGGCGGCCCGGGGAGAGACCCAGTACTTC. Translating gives CASSPAARGETQYF.

The CDR3 loop reads CASSEYSVAGKLFF. CDR3 nucleotide sequence: TGTGCCAGCAGTGAATATTCGGTGGCGGGGAAACTGTTTTTT. The rearrangement links TRBV25-1 to TRBJ1-4; D unresolved. CDR3 length equals 14 residues. V was pared by 0 bases and J by 11 bases, with 13 bases between. The V gene's germline CDR1 is MGHDK and CDR2 SYGVNS. The full variable domain, completed using reference TRBV25-1 and TRBJ1-4, is EADIYQTPRYLVIGTGKKITLECSQTMGHDKMYWYQQDPGMELHLIHYSYGVNSTEKGDLSSESTVSRIRTEHFPLTLESARPSHTSQYLCASSEYSVAGKLFFGSGTQLSVL.

The V and J genes are TRBV18 and TRBJ1-5, with 12 positions matching TRBD1. V lost 3 bases to trimming and J lost 7 bases; unmatched junction nucleotides: 4. The CDR3 is 15 amino acids. CDR1 is KGHSH and CDR2 is LQKENI in the germline V gene. CDR3 amino acids: CASSPGTGGLQPQHF. The CDR3, as DNA: TGTGCCAGCTCACCCGGGACAGGGGGCTTACAGCCCCAGCATTTT.

V and J are TRBV6-5 and TRBJ1-5; TRBD1 agrees at 12 bases. The V gene's germline CDR1 is MNHEY and CDR2 SVGAGI. The length of the CDR3 is 16 residues. V shed 4 bases and J 10 bases; nucleotides not matched to a gene: 11. DNA for the CDR3: TGTGCCAGCAGTTCCGCCGCAGGGACAGGGGGCCTCCCCCAGCATTTT. Its translation: CASSSAAGTGGLPQHF.

The CDR3 here is CASSRRTGGFEQYF. CDR3 bases: TGTGCCAGCAGCAGACGGACAGGGGGATTTGAGCAGTACTTC. This chain connects TRBV9 to TRBJ2-7, with 10 bases fitting TRBD1. V lost 4 bases to trimming and J lost 7 bases; unmatched junction nucleotides: 8. The CDR3 length is 14 residues. Germline V gene lookup returns CDR1 SGDLS and CDR2 YYNGEE.

J is TRBJ1-6 and V is TRBV2; maybe TRBD1 (5 bases). The germline V gene encodes CDR1 SNHLY and CDR2 FYNNEI. This CDR3 has 12 amino acids. The germline V and J ends were trimmed by 6 bases and 5 bases, with 5 bases remaining between them. The CDR3 protein is CASRGDNSPLHF. For the CDR3, the DNA is TGTGCCAGCAGGGGGGATAATTCACCCCTCCACTTT.

V usage is TRBV29-1 and J usage is TRBJ1-1; D perhaps matches TRBD1 (6 bases). Trimming left V 7 bases short and J 1 base short, with 13 bases between. The CDR3 is 13 amino acids. Germline loops: CDR1 SQVTM, CDR2 ANQGSEA. As DNA, the CDR3 is TGCAGCGCCGAGGGGGGGCCGAACACTGAAGCTTTCTTT. It specifies CSAEGGPNTEAFF.

The rearrangement joins TRBV5-5 to TRBJ2-1; weak D call: TRBD2 (6 bases). The germline gives CDR1 SGHKS, CDR2 YYEKEE (reference sequence). This CDR3 contains 16 residues. V was clipped by 4 bases and J by 3 bases, with 17 bases between them. This chain's CDR3 is CASSGSGLPLYNEQFF. In DNA, the CDR3 is TGTGCCAGCAGCGGGTCCGGACTACCTCTCTACAATGAGCAGTTCTTC.

This clone was found once. This chain connects TRBV24-1 to TRBJ2-5, with D unresolved. The germline CDR1 and CDR2 sequences are KGHDR and SFDVKD. Trimming cost V 9 bases and J 1 base, with 11 bases left between them. This CDR3 spans 13 amino acids. The CDR3 sequence is CATSMRAQETQYF. In nucleotides, the CDR3 is TGTGCCACCTCCATGAGAGCCCAAGAGACCCAGTACTTC.

The J gene is TRBJ1-3, the V gene TRBV28; D gene uncertain. V lost 5 bases, J lost 6 bases, and 17 bases lay in between. Germline loops: CDR1 MDHEN, CDR2 SYDVKM. The CDR3 consists of 15 residues. CDR3 protein: CASSLKPATLNTIYF. The CDR3 DNA is TGTGCCAGCAGTCTCAAACCCGCAACTTTAAACACCATATATTTT. The variable domain in full, completed from reference TRBV28 and TRBJ1-3, reads DVKVTQSSRYLVKRTGEKVFLECVQDMDHENMFWYRQDPGLGLRLIYFSYDVKMKEKGDIPEGYSVSREKKERFSLILESASTNQTSMYLCASSLKPATLNTIYFGEGSWLTVV.

This chain connects TRBV5-1 to TRBJ2-5; 8 positions agree with TRBD2. V dropped 6 bases and J dropped 5; count of bases not matched to a gene: 12. The germline V gene has CDR1 SGHRS and CDR2 YFSETQ. This CDR3 region has 15 residues. Written as DNA, the CDR3 is TGCGCCAGCACCAAGGCCCGGGGGGGCCGGGAGACCCAGTACTTC. It yields the protein CASTKARGGRETQYF.

This clone was observed once. The CDR3 DNA reads TGTGCCAGCAGGCGACGATCCAATCAGCCCCAGCATTTT. Translating it yields CASRRRSNQPQHF. The J gene is TRBJ1-5, the V gene TRBV12-3 or TRBV12-4; D gene uncertain. Trimming removed 6 bases from V and 3 bases from J, with 9 bases in between. The CDR3 length is 13 residues.

The rearrangement uses TRBV30 and TRBJ1-6; 8 bases align to TRBD1. The CDR3 totals 15 residues. CDR1 is GTSNPN and CDR2 is SVGIG in the germline V gene (reference sequence). Losses at the gene ends were 3 bases for V and 9 bases for J; bases not matched to a gene: 10. The CDR3 protein is CAWSQFQGAGSPLHF. The CDR3 DNA sequence: TGTGCCTGGAGCCAATTCCAGGGGGCAGGTTCACCCCTCCACTTT.

The gene calls are TRBV12-3 or TRBV12-4 and TRBJ1-1, with a weak D call TRBD1 (5 bases). Trimming pared 3 bases from V and 1 base from J, leaving 6 bases between. The CDR3 totals 13 residues. CDR3 region: CASSFTGNTEAFF. For the CDR3, the DNA is TGTGCCAGCAGTTTCACAGGGAACACTGAAGCTTTCTTT.

This clone was picked up a small number of times. The CDR3 sequence is CASSAGPNYEQYF. In DNA form, the CDR3 reads TGTGCCAGCAGCGCCGGGCCGAACTACGAGCAGTACTTC. The gene calls are TRBV7-6 and TRBJ2-7; D gene ambiguous. Germline V lookup: CDR1 SGHVS, CDR2 FNYEAQ. Trimming shortened V by 5 bases and J by 3 bases, and 11 bases separated the two germline ends. This CDR3 spans 13 amino acids.

With respect to this clone: Different DNA sequences within this sample yield the same CDR3. The J gene is TRBJ1-4, the V gene TRBV6-5; D remains unclear. The CDR3 sequence is 11 residues long. CDR1 and CDR2 from the germline V gene are MNHEY and SVGAGI. Trimming took off 8 bases at V and 2 bases at J, with 3 bases between the two ends. CDR3 nucleotides: TGTGCCAGCCGTACTAATGAAAAACTGTTTTTT. It is translated as CASRTNEKLFF.

The rearrangement joins TRBV3-1 (or the pseudogene TRBV3-2) to TRBJ2-3; 11 bases fit TRBD2. V gave up 0 bases and J gave up 5 bases; unmatched junction bases: 7. Germline V gene data show CDR1 as LGHDT and CDR2 as YNNKEL (reference sequence). The CDR3 spans 17 residues. CDR3 region: CASSQDKLAGAGDTQYF. The CDR3 bases are TGTGCCAGCAGCCAAGACAAACTAGCGGGAGCGGGAGATACGCAGTATTTT.

This clone was recorded once. This chain uses TRBV10-3 with TRBJ2-5; D not resolved. The germline V gene has CDR1 ENHRY and CDR2 SYGVKD. The ends were cut back, 7 bases at V and 2 bases at J, with 11 bases in the middle. CDR3 length equals 13 residues. This CDR3 reads CAIKPQQQETQYF. Here the CDR3 DNA reads TGTGCCATCAAGCCGCAACAACAAGAGACCCAGTACTTC.

The chain recombines TRBV9 with TRBJ1-1; possible D gene TRBD1, 5 bases. The V gene lost 4 bases and the J gene lost 0 bases, with 13 bases spanning the gap. Germline V gene sequence: CDR1 SGDLS, CDR2 YYNGEE. The CDR3 extends over 15 amino acids. The DNA of the CDR3 is TGTGCCAGCAGCCCCCAAGGGACGGTGAACACTGAAGCTTTCTTT. This sequence encodes CASSPQGTVNTEAFF. Together with reference TRBV9 and TRBJ1-1, the CDR3 gives the full variable domain: DSGVTQTPKHLITATGQRVTLRCSPRSGDLSVYWYQQSLDQGLQFLIQYYNGEERAKGNILERFSAQQFPDLHSELNLSSLELGDSALYFCASSPQGTVNTEAFFGQGTRLTVV.

This chain joins TRBV29-1 and TRBJ2-1, with D tentatively TRBD1 (6 bases). This CDR3 is built from 17 residues. Trimming pared 3 bases from V and 5 bases from J, leaving 23 bases between. Germline V CDR1 and CDR2: SQVTM, ANQGSEA. CDR3 DNA: TGCAGCGTTGAGTTAAGAGTACAGGGTTGGAAAGACAATGAGCAGTTCTTC. Encoded protein: CSVELRVQGWKDNEQFF.

The chain links TRBV5-1 to TRBJ1-2, with no clear D. Germline V CDR1 and CDR2: SGHRS, YFSETQ. There are 15 residues in the CDR3. The germline V and J ends were trimmed by 4 bases and 0 bases, with 13 bases remaining between them. The CDR3 DNA is TGCGCCAGCAGCATTTCCACTTTAGCTAACTATGGCTACACCTTC. Encoded protein: CASSISTLANYGYTF.

The V gene is TRBV6-5, the J gene TRBJ1-2, with 9 nucleotides matching TRBD1. Germline trimming cut 5 bases from V and 8 bases from J; bases unmatched to any gene: 9. Germline values: CDR1 MNHEY, CDR2 SVGAGI. The CDR3 is 14 amino acids. CDR3 coding DNA: TGTGCCAGCAGTAACCCCGGGACAGGGAAAGGCTACACCTTC. It specifies CASSNPGTGKGYTF.

A word on this clone: One end of the junction does not line up with germline, which may come from a read error. This chain joins TRBV10-2 and TRBJ2-2, with D perhaps assigned TRBD1 or TRBD2 (6 bases each). The CDR3 is 15 amino acids. Germline lookup yields CDR1 WSHSY and CDR2 SAAADI. CDR3 loop: CANSDRGTPPGELFF. CDR3 DNA sequence: TGCGCCAACAGTGATAGGGGGACTCCTCCCGGGGAGCTGTTTTTT.

J is TRBJ1-3 and V is TRBV5-1; 9 positions agree with TRBD1. V was clipped by 5 bases and J by 0 bases; unmatched bases: 3. CDR1 is SGHRS and CDR2 is YFSETQ in the germline V gene. CDR3 length: 15 residues. The CDR3 DNA follows: TGCGCCAGCAGGCGGGACAGGGTCTCTGGAAACACCATATATTTT. Its translation is CASRRDRVSGNTIYF. Full variable domain (remainder filled in from reference TRBV5-1 and TRBJ1-3): KAGVTQTPRYLIKTRGQQVTLSCSPISGHRSVSWYQQTPGQGLQFLFEYFSETQRNKGNFPGRFSGRQFSNSRSEMNVSTLELGDSALYLCASRRDRVSGNTIYFGEGSWLTVV.

This chain links TRBV30 with TRBJ1-5; no clear D. There are 15 residues in the CDR3. Germline values: CDR1 GTSNPN, CDR2 SVGIG (reference sequence). Trimming cost V 1 base and J 3 bases, with 13 bases left between them. The CDR3, as DNA: TGTGCCTGGAGTGGTGAAGGGCTCTTCAATCAGCCCCAGCATTTT. Its translation is CAWSGEGLFNQPQHF.

The CDR3 sequence: CASSLGVSSYNEQFF. The CDR3 DNA sequence: TGTGCCAGCAGCCTGGGAGTGAGCTCCTACAATGAGCAGTTCTTC. This chain links TRBV4-2 with TRBJ2-1; tentative D call: TRBD2 (5 bases). Trimming cost V 4 bases and J 0 bases, with 10 bases left between them. CDR3 length: 15 residues. Looked up from germline, CDR1 is LGHNA and CDR2 is YNFKEQ.

This clone was detected only once. The genes are TRBV4-1 and TRBJ1-3; TRBD1 aligns across 11 bases. The CDR3 runs to 16 residues. Germline V lookup: CDR1 MGHRA, CDR2 YSYEKL. Trimming cost V 7 bases and J 2 bases; bases outside gene matches: 7. The CDR3 spells CASTRTGGDTGNTIYF. The CDR3 nucleotides are TGCGCCAGCACCCGGACAGGGGGCGACACTGGAAACACCATATATTTT.

This chain connects TRBV5-1 to TRBJ1-2; 8 bases are shared with TRBD1. The CDR3 sequence is 14 residues long. Germline V gene sequence: CDR1 SGHRS, CDR2 YFSETQ. Trimming removed 0 bases from V and 6 bases from J; junction bases left unmatched: 4. The CDR3 DNA reads as TGCGCCAGCAGCTTGGGACAGGGGTCGGATGGCTACACCTTC. This sequence encodes CASSLGQGSDGYTF.

Comment on this clone: Other DNA sequences in this specimen translate into the identical CDR3. The V gene is TRBV5-1, the J gene TRBJ2-5, with TRBD1 as a possible D gene (5 bases). This CDR3 is 12 amino acids long. V was trimmed by 0 bases and J by 5 bases, leaving 5 bases between them. Germline assignment: CDR1 SGHRS and CDR2 YFSETQ. The CDR3 loop is CASSLGQETQYF. The CDR3 DNA is TGCGCCAGCAGCTTGGGACAGGAGACCCAGTACTTC.

This chain connects TRBV5-6 to TRBJ1-5; D possibly corresponds to TRBD1 (6 bases). CDR1 and CDR2 (germline): SGHDT, YYEEEE. V lost 4 bases and J 5 bases, leaving 19 bases between the germline ends. CDR3 length: 16 amino acids. The CDR3, as DNA: TGTGCCAGCAGCCTGCAGGGGTCAGGGGATTATCAGCCCCAGCATTTT. It specifies CASSLQGSGDYQPQHF.